A selection of T cell receptor beta chains follows, all from one sample in a study of blood T cell repertoires in COVID-19. Repertoires were generated with immunoSEQ multiplex PCR, while TCRdb's copy carries only in-frame clones and drops some. The repertoire includes about 160,000 clones, roughly 85% of them detected once, and about a sixth sits in the top ten. Sequencing was done on a sample of PBMCs or T cells enriched from blood (not recorded which). These receptors came from a man aged 55 to 69 who had recovered from COVID-19. CDR3s include the opening cysteine and the closing phenylalanine or tryptophan. A D gene is named only where the DNA matches it firmly. Rows give clone size only sometimes, using once, few, many, or a class for an expanded clone.

>TRBD2|TRBJ2-7|TRBV9|many
CASSAEPGLPVQYF
TGTGCCAGCAGTGCCGAACCGGGACTACCCGTGCAGTACTTC
>.|TRBJ2-2|TRBV24-1|.
CATSVGTLNTGELFF
TGTGCCACCAGTGTCGGGACACTGAACACCGGGGAGCTGTTTTTT
>.|TRBJ2-6|TRBV27|.
CASSLFGRDGANVLTF
TGTGCCAGCAGTTTATTTGGACGGGATGGGGCCAACGTCCTGACTTTC
>.|TRBJ2-1|TRBV7-2|.
CASSLVPEMGEQFF
TGTGCCAGCAGCTTAGTCCCGGAGATGGGTGAGCAGTTCTTC
>.|TRBJ2-7|TRBV5-1|.
CASSPEGRASYEQYF
TGCGCCAGCAGCCCGGAGGGCCGCGCCTCCTACGAGCAGTACTTC
>.|TRBJ1-4|TRBV19|.
CASSIRGPPTNEKLFF
TGTGCCAGTAGTATTCGGGGTCCCCCAACTAATGAAAAACTGTTTTTT
>.|TRBJ1-4|TRBV3-1/TRBV3-2|once
CASSTQAEGEKLFF
TGTGCCAGCAGCACCCAGGCGGAGGGTGAAAAACTGTTTTTT
>TRBD1|TRBJ1-4|TRBV19|.
CASKRTGRDEKLFF
TGTGCCAGTAAAAGGACAGGGAGAGATGAAAAACTGTTTTTT
>.|TRBJ2-5|TRBV2|.
CASSKGGGVQYF
TGTGCCAGCAGTAAAGGAGGGGGCGTCCAGTACTTC
>.|TRBJ2-6|TRBV5-1|.
CASSSHRDTSFSGANVLTF
TGCGCCAGCAGCTCCCACCGGGACACGTCATTTTCTGGGGCCAACGTCCTGACTTTC
>.|TRBJ2-3|TRBV7-7|.
CASSFIATDTQYF
TGTGCCAGCAGCTTCATAGCCACAGATACGCAGTATTTT
>TRBD1|TRBJ2-7|TRBV11-3|.
CASSFRTGFEQYF
TGTGCCAGCAGCTTCCGGACAGGGTTCGAGCAGTACTTC
>.|TRBJ1-1|TRBV11-2|.
CASSSSGGSTEAFF
TGTGCCAGCAGCTCCTCCGGCGGAAGCACTGAAGCTTTCTTT
>.|TRBJ1-2|TRBV14|few
CASSPLDRIYGYTF
TGTGCCAGCAGCCCCTTGGACAGAATCTATGGCTACACCTTC
>TRBD2|TRBJ2-3|TRBV7-9|few
CASSLAGLAGVGYF
TGTGCCAGCAGCTTAGCCGGACTAGCGGGAGTTGGTTATTTT
>.|TRBJ2-3|TRBV2|.
CASSEWQGTDTQYF
TGTGCCAGCAGTGAGTGGCAGGGCACAGATACGCAGTATTTT
>TRBD2|TRBJ2-2|TRBV6-2/TRBV6-3|few
CASSPTSGRNTGELFF
TGTGCCAGCAGCCCTACTAGCGGGAGGAACACCGGGGAGCTGTTTTTT
>.|TRBJ2-6|TRBV28|.
CASSLDLAAGANVLTF
TGTGCCAGCAGTTTAGACTTGGCAGCTGGGGCCAACGTCCTGACTTTC
>.|TRBJ1-2|TRBV15|.
CATSRDDRDYGYTF
TGTGCCACCAGCAGAGATGACCGGGACTATGGCTACACCTTC
>TRBD1|TRBJ1-5|TRBV28|once
CASRSQGAGQPQHF
TGTGCCAGCAGGTCACAGGGGGCTGGCCAGCCCCAGCATTTT
>.|TRBJ2-3|TRBV5-1|.
CASSWARTDTQYF
TGCGCCAGCAGCTGGGCGCGCACAGATACGCAGTATTTT
>.|TRBJ2-1|TRBV15|.
CATSQDLAREQFF
TGTGCCACCAGCCAGGATCTAGCGCGAGAGCAGTTCTTC
>.|TRBJ1-6|TRBV10-3|.
CATRREGSPLHF
TGTGCCACCCGCCGGGAAGGTTCACCCCTCCACTTT
>.|TRBJ1-6|TRBV6-5|few
CASSYGASSYNSPLHF
TGTGCCAGCAGTTACGGGGCCAGCTCCTATAATTCACCCCTCCACTTT
>TRBD1|TRBJ1-2|TRBV3-1/TRBV3-2|few
CASSQAPDRGDYGYTF
TGTGCCAGCAGCCAAGCCCCGGACAGGGGGGACTATGGCTACACCTTC
>.|TRBJ2-1|TRBV5-1|.
CASSPQASSYNEQFF
TGCGCCAGCAGCCCACAGGCCAGCTCCTACAATGAGCAGTTCTTC
>.|TRBJ1-1|TRBV7-9|once
CASSLDSWNTEAFF
TGTGCCAGCAGCTTAGACAGTTGGAACACTGAAGCTTTCTTT
>.|TRBJ2-1|TRBV5-5|.
CASSHIDFNEQFF
TGTGCCAGCAGCCATATAGACTTCAATGAGCAGTTCTTC
>TRBD1|TRBJ1-3|TRBV7-8|.
CASSLSTGGSGNTIYF
TGTGCCAGCAGCTTATCTACAGGGGGCTCTGGAAACACCATATATTTT
>TRBD2|TRBJ2-2|TRBV3-1/TRBV3-2|.
CASSQDHLAGKYTGELFF
TGTGCCAGCAGCCAAGATCACCTAGCGGGGAAATACACCGGGGAGCTGTTTTTT
>.|TRBJ1-1|TRBV27|.
CASSPGLSNTEAFF
TGTGCCAGCAGTCCCGGGTTGTCGAACACTGAAGCTTTCTTT
>.|TRBJ2-2|TRBV11-3|.
CASSSTAAGELFF
TGTGCCAGCAGCTCCACAGCGGCCGGGGAGCTGTTTTTT
>TRBD1|TRBJ2-7|TRBV30|.
CAWGSGTGDEQYF
TGTGCCTGGGGATCCGGGACAGGGGACGAGCAGTACTTC
>TRBD1|TRBJ2-7|TRBV27|.
CASSLNPRQGTFYEQYF
TGTGCCAGCAGTCTAAACCCTCGACAGGGGACTTTCTACGAGCAGTACTTC
>TRBD1|TRBJ1-2|TRBV4-2|.
CASSQEYRDRGEVGGYTF
TGTGCCAGCAGCCAAGAATACCGGGACAGGGGGGAAGTCGGTGGCTACACCTTC
>.|TRBJ1-5|TRBV28|.
CASSLPGANQPQHF
TGTGCCAGCAGTTTACCAGGTGCGAATCAGCCCCAGCATTTT
>TRBD2|TRBJ2-6|TRBV9|.
CASSPRVAGLDSGANVLTF
TGTGCCAGCAGCCCACGGGTAGCGGGACTGGACTCTGGGGCCAACGTCCTGACTTTC
>.|TRBJ2-7|TRBV28|.
CASKTEAYEQYF
TGTGCCAGCAAGACAGAAGCCTACGAGCAGTACTTC
>TRBD2|TRBJ2-7|TRBV5-5|.
CASSLFAAGAMYYEQYF
TGTGCCAGCAGCTTGTTCGCGGCGGGAGCGATGTATTACGAGCAGTACTTC
>.|TRBJ1-3|TRBV29-1|few
CSVESGKGNTIYF
TGCAGCGTTGAATCAGGGAAAGGAAACACCATATATTTT
>.|TRBJ2-5|TRBV27|.
CASSSPPSAQYF
TGTGCCAGCAGTTCCCCACCTTCGGCCCAGTACTTC
>TRBD2|TRBJ2-7|TRBV5-6|.
CASSLGLAGGPGYEQYF
TGTGCCAGCAGCTTGGGACTAGCGGGAGGACCTGGCTACGAGCAGTACTTC
>.|TRBJ1-2|TRBV28|.
CASSPNLGPSDGYTF
TGTGCCAGCAGTCCAAACCTTGGGCCTTCCGATGGCTACACCTTC
>TRBD2|TRBJ2-3|TRBV24-1|.
CATRAGLTDTQYF
TGTGCCACCAGAGCGGGGCTCACAGATACGCAGTATTTT
>.|TRBJ2-3|TRBV6-4|.
CASSDPPGTQYF
TGTGCCAGCAGTGACCCCCCCGGTACGCAGTATTTT
>TRBD1|TRBJ1-2|TRBV9|.
CASSPTTGGYGYTF
TGTGCCAGCAGCCCGACGACAGGGGGCTATGGCTACACCTTC